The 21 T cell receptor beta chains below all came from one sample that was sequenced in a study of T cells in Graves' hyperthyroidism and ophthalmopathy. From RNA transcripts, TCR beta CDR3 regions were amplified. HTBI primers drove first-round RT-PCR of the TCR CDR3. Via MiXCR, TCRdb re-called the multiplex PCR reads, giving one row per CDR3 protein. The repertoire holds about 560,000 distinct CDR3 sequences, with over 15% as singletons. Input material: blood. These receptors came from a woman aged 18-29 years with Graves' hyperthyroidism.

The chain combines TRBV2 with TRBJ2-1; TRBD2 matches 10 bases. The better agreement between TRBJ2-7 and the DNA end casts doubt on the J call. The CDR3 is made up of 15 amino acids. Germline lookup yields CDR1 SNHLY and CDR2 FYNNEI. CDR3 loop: CASGWASGGTNEQYF. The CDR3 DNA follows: TGTGCCAGCGGGTGGGCTAGCGGGGGAACCAATGAGCAGTACTTC.

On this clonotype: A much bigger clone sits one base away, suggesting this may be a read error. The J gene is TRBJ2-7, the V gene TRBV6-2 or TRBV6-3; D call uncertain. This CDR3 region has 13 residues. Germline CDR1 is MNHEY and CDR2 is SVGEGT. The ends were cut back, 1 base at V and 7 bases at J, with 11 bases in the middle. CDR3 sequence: CASSYLILNEQYF. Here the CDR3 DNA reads TGTGCCAGCAGTTACTTAATCCTCAATGAGCAGTACTTC.

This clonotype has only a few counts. The CDR3 DNA reads as TGTGCCACCAGTGATCCCCCAGGAACAAGGGCAGGCGAGGGGGTCTCGCAGTTCTTC. Translated, it gives CATSDPPGTRAGEGVSQFF. The gene calls are TRBV24-1 and TRBJ2-1, with a possible D match to TRBD1 (6 bases). The CDR3 sequence is 19 residues long. Trimming took 3 bases from V and 12 from J, leaving 32 bases between them. Germline CDR1 KGHDR, CDR2 SFDVKD.

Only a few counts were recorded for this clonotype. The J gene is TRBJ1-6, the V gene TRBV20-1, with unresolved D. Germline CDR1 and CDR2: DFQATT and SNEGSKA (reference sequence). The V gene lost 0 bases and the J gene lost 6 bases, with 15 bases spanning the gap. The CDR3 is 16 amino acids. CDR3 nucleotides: TGCAGTGCTAGAGATGGTGGCAGGATGAGTAATTCACCCCTCCACTTT. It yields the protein CSARDGGRMSNSPLHF.

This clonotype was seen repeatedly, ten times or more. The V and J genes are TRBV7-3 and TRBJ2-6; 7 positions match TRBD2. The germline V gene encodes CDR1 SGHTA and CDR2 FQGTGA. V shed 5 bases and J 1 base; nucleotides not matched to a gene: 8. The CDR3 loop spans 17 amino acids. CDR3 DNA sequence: TGTGCCAGCAGCCTAAACGGGGGGAGTTCTGGGGCCAACGTCCTGACTTTC. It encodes CASSLNGGSSGANVLTF.

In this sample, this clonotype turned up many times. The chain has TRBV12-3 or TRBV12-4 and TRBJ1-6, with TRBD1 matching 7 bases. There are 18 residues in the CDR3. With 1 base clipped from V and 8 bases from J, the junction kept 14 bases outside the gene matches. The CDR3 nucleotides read TGTGCCAGCAGTTTAGAATCCCGGACAGGTCCCAGTCATTCACCCCTCCACTTT. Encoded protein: CASSLESRTGPSHSPLHF.

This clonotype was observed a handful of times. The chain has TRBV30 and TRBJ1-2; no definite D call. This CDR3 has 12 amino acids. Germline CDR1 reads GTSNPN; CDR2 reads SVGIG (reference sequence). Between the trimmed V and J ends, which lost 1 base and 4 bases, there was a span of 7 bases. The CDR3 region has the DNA TGTGCCTGGAGTGGAAACGGCTATGGCTACACCTTC. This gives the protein CAWSGNGYGYTF.

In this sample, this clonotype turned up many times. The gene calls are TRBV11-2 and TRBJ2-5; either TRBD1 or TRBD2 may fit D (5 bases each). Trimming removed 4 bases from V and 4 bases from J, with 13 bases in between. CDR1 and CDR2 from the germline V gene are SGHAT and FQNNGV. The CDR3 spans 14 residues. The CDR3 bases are TGTGCCAGCAGCTCCGGGACCCTGAGAGAGACCCAGTACTTC. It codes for CASSSGTLRETQYF.

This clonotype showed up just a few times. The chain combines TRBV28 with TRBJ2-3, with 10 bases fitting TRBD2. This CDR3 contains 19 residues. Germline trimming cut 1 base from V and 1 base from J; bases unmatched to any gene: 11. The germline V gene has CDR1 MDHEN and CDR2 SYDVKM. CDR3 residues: CASSLLPGRTSGRTDTQYF. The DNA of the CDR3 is TGTGCCAGCAGTTTATTGCCCGGTAGGACTAGCGGACGCACAGATACGCAGTATTTT.

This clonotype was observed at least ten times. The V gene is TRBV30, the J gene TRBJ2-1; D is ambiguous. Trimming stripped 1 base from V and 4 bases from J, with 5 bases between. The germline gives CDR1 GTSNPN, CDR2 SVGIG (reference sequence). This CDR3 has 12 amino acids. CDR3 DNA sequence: TGTGCCTGGAGTGGGAGTTACAATGAGCAGTTCTTC. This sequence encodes CAWSGSYNEQFF. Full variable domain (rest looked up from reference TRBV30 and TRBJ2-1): SQTIHQWPATLVQPVGSPLSLECTVEGTSNPNLYWYRQAAGRGLQLLFYSVGIGQISSEVPQNLSASRPQDRQFILSSKKLLLSDSGFYLCAWSGSYNEQFFGPGTRLTVL.

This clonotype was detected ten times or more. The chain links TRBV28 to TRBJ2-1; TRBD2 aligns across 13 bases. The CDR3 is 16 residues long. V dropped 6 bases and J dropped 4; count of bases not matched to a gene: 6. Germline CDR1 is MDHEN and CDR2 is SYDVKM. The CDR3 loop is CASSPTSGRGYNEQFF. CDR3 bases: TGTGCCAGCAGCCCAACTAGCGGGAGGGGATACAATGAGCAGTTCTTC.

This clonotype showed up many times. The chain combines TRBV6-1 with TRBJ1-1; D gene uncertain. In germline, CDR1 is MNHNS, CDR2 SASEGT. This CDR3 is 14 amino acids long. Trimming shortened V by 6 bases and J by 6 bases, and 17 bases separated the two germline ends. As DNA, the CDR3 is TGTGCCAGCAGGTACGGGAATGCAGGCCCTGAAGCTTTCTTT. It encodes CASRYGNAGPEAFF.

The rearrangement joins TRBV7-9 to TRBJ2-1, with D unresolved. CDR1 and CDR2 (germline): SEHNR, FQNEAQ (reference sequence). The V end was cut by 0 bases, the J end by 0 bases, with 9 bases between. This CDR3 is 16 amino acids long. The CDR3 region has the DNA TGTGCCAGCAGCTTAGCGGTGGAACTCTCCTACAATGAGCAGTTCTTC. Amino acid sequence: CASSLAVELSYNEQFF.

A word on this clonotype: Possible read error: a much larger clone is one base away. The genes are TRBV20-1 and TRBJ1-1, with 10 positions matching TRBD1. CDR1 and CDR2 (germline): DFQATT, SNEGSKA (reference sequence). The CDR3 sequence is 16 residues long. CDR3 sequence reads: CSARDGTGVMNTEDFF. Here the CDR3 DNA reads TGCAGTGCTAGAGATGGGACAGGGGTCATGAACACTGAAGATTTCTTT.

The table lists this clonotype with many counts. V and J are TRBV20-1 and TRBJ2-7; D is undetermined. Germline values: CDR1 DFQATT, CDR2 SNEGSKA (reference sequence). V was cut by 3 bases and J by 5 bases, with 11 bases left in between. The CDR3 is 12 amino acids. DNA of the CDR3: TGCAGTGCTAGGGCCGGGCCCCACGAGCAGTACTTC. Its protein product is CSARAGPHEQYF.

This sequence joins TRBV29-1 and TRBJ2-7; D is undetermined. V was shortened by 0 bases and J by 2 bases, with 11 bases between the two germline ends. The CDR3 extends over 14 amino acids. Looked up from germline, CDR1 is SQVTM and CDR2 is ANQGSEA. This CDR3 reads CSVEDSGPTYEQYF. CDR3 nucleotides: TGCAGCGTTGAAGATTCCGGGCCCACCTACGAGCAGTACTTC.

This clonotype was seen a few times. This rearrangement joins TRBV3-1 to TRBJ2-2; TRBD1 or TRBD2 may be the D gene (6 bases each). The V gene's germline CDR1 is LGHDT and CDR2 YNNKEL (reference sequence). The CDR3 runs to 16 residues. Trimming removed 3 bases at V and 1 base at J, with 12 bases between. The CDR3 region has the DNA TGTGCCAGCAGCCATCCCGGGGGACAGAACACCGGGGAGCTGTTTTTT. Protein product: CASSHPGGQNTGELFF.

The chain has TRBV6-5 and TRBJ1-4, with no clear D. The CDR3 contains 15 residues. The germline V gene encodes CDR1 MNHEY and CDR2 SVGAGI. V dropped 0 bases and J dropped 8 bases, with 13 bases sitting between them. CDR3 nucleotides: TGTGCCAGCAGTTACTCGGCCCTCAAAAGGGAAAAACTGTTTTTT. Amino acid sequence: CASSYSALKREKLFF.

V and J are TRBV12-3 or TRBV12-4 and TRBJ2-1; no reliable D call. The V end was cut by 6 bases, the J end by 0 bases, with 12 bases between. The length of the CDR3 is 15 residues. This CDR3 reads CASRATPSSYNEQFF. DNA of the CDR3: TGTGCCAGCAGAGCCACCCCGTCCTCCTACAATGAGCAGTTCTTC.

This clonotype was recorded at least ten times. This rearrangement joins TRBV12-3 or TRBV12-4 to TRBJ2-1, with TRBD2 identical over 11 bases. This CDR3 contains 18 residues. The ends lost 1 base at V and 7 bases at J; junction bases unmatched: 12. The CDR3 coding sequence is TGTGCCAGCAGTTTAGAGTCATATGGGGCTAGCGGGAGGAATGAGCAGTTCTTC. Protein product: CASSLESYGASGRNEQFF.

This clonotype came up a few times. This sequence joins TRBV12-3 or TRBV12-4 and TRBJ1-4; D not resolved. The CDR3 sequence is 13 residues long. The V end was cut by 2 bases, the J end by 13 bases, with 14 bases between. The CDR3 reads CASSLKGRAGLFF. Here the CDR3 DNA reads TGTGCCAGCAGTTTAAAGGGTAGGGCCGGACTGTTTTTT.